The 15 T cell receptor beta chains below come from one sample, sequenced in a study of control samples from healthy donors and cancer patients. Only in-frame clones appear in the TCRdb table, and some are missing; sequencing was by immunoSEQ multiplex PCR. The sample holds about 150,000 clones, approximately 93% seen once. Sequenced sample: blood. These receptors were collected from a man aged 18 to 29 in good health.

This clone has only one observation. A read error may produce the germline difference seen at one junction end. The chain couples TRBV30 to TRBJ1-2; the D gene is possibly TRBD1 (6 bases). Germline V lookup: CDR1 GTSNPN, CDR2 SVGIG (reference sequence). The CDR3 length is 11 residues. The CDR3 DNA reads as TGTGCCTGGAGTGTACGGGGTCGGACAGACTTC. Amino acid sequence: CAWSVRGRTDF.

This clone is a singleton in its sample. The CDR3 region has the DNA TGTGCCAGCAGTTCCCCCATCCGGGGTTCACCCCTCCACTTT. Its translation: CASSSPIRGSPLHF. The chain has TRBV6-5 and TRBJ1-6; D remains ambiguous. Trimming shortened V by 4 bases and J by 9 bases, and 13 bases separated the two germline ends. This CDR3 has 14 residues. CDR1 and CDR2 (germline): MNHEY, SVGAGI.

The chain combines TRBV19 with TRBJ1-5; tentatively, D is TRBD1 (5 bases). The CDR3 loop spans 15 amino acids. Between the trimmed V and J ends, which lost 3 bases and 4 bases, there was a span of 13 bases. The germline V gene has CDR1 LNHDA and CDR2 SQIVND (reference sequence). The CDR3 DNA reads TGTGCCAGTAGTATCTCGGGGGGTGGGAATCAGCCCCAGCATTTT. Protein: CASSISGGGNQPQHF.

The CDR3 region has the DNA TGTGCCAGTAGTACAACCGGGGCAGCGGAGACCCAGTACTTC. Translated, it gives CASSTTGAAETQYF. This chain links TRBV19 with TRBJ2-5; tentatively, D is TRBD1 or TRBD2 (5 bases each). V lost 4 bases and J lost 5, with 14 bases in between. The germline V gene encodes CDR1 LNHDA and CDR2 SQIVND (reference sequence). This CDR3 comprises 14 residues.

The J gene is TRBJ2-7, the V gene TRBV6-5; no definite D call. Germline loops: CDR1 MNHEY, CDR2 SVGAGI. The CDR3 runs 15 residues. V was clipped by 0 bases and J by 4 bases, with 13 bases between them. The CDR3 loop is CASSYSADPGYEQYF. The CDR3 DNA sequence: TGTGCCAGCAGTTACTCGGCAGATCCGGGTTACGAGCAGTACTTC.

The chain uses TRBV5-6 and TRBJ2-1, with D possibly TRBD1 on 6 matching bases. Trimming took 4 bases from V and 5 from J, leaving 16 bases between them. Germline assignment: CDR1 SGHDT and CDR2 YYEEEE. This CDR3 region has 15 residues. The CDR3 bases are TGTGCCAGCAGCACACAACAGGGAATCCACAATGAGCAGTTCTTC. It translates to CASSTQQGIHNEQFF.

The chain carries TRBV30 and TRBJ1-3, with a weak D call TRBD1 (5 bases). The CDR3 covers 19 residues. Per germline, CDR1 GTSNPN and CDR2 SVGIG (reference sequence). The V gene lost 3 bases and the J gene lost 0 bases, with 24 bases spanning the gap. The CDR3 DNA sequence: TGTGCCTGGAGATCTTCACTCTTACAGGACCCCTTCTCTGGAAACACCATATATTTT. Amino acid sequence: CAWRSSLLQDPFSGNTIYF.

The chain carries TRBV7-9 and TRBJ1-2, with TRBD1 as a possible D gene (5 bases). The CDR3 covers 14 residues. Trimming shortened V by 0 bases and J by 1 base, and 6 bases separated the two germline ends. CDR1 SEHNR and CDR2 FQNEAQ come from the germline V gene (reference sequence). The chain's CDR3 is CASSLAGVNYGYTF. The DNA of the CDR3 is TGTGCCAGCAGCTTAGCAGGGGTTAACTATGGCTACACCTTC. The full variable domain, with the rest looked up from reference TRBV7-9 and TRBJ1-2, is DTGVSQNPRHKITKRGQNVTFRCDPISEHNRLYWYRQTLGQGPEFLTYFQNEAQLEKSRLLSDRFSAERPKGSFSTLEIQRTEQGDSAMYLCASSLAGVNYGYTFGSGTRLTVV.

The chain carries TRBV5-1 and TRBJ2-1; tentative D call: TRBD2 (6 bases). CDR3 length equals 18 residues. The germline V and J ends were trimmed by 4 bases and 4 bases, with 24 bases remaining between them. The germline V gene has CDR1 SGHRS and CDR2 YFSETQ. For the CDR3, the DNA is TGCGCCAGCAGCGGGCGGGGCCTCTGGGAAGAAATATACAATGAGCAGTTCTTC. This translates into CASSGRGLWEEIYNEQFF.

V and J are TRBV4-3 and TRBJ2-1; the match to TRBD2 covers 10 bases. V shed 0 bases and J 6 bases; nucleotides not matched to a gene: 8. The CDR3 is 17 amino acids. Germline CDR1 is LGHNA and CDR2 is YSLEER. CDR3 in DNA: TGCGCCAGCAGCCAAGATCGGAGCCTAGCGGGAGTCAATGAGCAGTTCTTC. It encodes CASSQDRSLAGVNEQFF.

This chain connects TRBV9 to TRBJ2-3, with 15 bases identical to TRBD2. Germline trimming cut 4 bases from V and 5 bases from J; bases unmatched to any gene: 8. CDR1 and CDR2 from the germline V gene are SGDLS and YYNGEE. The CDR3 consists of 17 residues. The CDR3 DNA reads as TGTGCCAGCAGCCCCTGGACTAGCGGGAGGGGCCTAGATACGCAGTATTTT. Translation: CASSPWTSGRGLDTQYF.

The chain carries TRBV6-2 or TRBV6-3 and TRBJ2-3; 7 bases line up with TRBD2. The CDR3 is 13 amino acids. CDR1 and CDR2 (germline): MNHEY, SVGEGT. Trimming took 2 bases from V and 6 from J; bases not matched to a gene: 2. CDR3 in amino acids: CASSYLGGDTQYF. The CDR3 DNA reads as TGTGCCAGCAGTTACCTGGGAGGGGATACGCAGTATTTT.

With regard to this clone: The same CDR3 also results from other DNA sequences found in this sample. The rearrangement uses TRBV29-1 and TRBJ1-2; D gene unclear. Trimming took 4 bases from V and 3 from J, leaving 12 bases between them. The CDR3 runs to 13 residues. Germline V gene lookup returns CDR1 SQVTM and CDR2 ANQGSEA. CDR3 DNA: TGCAGCGTTGGTCGCCAAGCAGACTATGGCTACACCTTC. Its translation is CSVGRQADYGYTF.

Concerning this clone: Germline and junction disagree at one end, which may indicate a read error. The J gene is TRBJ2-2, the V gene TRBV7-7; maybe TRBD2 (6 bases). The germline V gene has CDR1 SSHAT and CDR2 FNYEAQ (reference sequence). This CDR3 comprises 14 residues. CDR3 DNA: TGTGCTAGCAGCTTGGAGCGGGACACCGGGGAGCTGTTTTTT. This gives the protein CASSLERDTGELFF.

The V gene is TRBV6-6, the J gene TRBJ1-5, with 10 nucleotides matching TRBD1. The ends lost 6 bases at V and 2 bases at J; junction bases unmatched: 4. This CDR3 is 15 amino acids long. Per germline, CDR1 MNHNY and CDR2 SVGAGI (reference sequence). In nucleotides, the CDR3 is TGTGCCAGCAGCCCCGGGACAGGGGGCAATCAGCCCCAGCATTTT. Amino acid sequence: CASSPGTGGNQPQHF.